A single sample gave rise to the 18 T cell receptor beta chains below, sequenced in a study of T cells in Graves' hyperthyroidism and ophthalmopathy. The TCR beta CDR3 regions underwent amplification using RNA transcripts as the source. The TCR CDR3 was amplified in a first-round RT-PCR using the HTBI primer set. A single record per CDR3 protein comes from TCRdb applying MiXCR to the multiplex PCR reads. The table lists some 530,000 distinct CDR3 sequences, 20% to 25% of them singletons. The sample was blood. The origin of the receptors is a woman in her 70s with Graves' ophthalmopathy.

Of note for this clonotype: A single base separates this from a much larger clone, so it may be a read error. The chain combines TRBV7-2 with TRBJ2-3; D assignment may be TRBD1 or TRBD2 (5 bases each). Looked up from germline, CDR1 is SGHTA and CDR2 is FQGNSA. This CDR3 is built from 15 residues. The CDR3 sequence: CAGSFRDPTTDTQYF. The CDR3 nucleotides are TGTGCCGGCAGCTTCCGGGACCCCACGACAGATACGCAGTATTTT.

This clonotype turned up a few times. V usage is TRBV28 and J usage is TRBJ2-7, with D maybe TRBD2 (6 bases). The CDR3 has 15 residues. In germline, CDR1 is MDHEN, CDR2 SYDVKM. V shed 2 bases and J shed 2 bases, with 13 bases lying between them. CDR3 sequence (DNA): TGTGCCAGCAGTTTACAACCCGGCGGGGCCTACGAGCAGTACTTC. This gives the protein CASSLQPGGAYEQYF.

This clonotype was seen ten or more times. The J gene is TRBJ1-5, the V gene TRBV5-6; 10 nucleotides agree with TRBD1. The V gene's germline CDR1 is SGHDT and CDR2 YYEEEE. The CDR3 runs 15 residues. J lost 4 bases, V lost 4 bases, and 5 bases had no gene match. CDR3 protein: CASSLGQGINQPQHF. CDR3 nucleotides: TGTGCCAGCAGCCTGGGACAGGGGATAAATCAGCCCCAGCATTTT.

J is TRBJ2-6 and V is TRBV4-3; D possibly corresponds to TRBD2 (6 bases). Germline V lookup: CDR1 LGHNA, CDR2 YSLEER. CDR3 length: 16 amino acids. The ends were cut back, 0 bases at V and 9 bases at J, with 15 bases in the middle. The CDR3 sequence is CASSQELVRGGNVLTF. The CDR3 coding sequence is TGCGCCAGCAGCCAAGAGTTAGTTCGGGGAGGCAACGTCCTGACTTTC.

This clonotype was recorded only once. This chain connects TRBV4-3 to TRBJ2-2; no reliable D call. This CDR3 region has 15 residues. The germline V gene encodes CDR1 LGHNA and CDR2 YSLEER. V lost 0 bases and J lost 5, with 10 bases in between. The CDR3 is CASSQEGLSTGELFF. The CDR3 DNA follows: TGCGCCAGCAGCCAAGAGGGCTTAAGTACCGGGGAGCTGTTTTTT.

This clonotype was observed a few times. The V gene is TRBV19, the J gene TRBJ1-1; unclear D gene. V was trimmed by 4 bases and J by 4 bases, leaving 16 bases between them. The germline V gene has CDR1 LNHDA and CDR2 SQIVND (reference sequence). This CDR3 region has 15 residues. CDR3 DNA: TGTGCCAGTAGTACCCATCGAGTTTCTGGCACTGAAGCTTTCTTT. The encoded protein is CASSTHRVSGTEAFF.

The chain carries TRBV7-2 and TRBJ2-5; D call uncertain. The CDR3 has 13 amino acids. Germline V gives CDR1 SGHTA, CDR2 FQGNSA. V was pared by 2 bases and J by 0 bases, with 4 bases between. CDR3 region: CASSLHHQETQYF. The CDR3 nucleotides read TGTGCCAGCAGCTTACACCACCAAGAGACCCAGTACTTC.

Of note for this clonotype: A read error may account for a junction end that differs from germline. The rearrangement joins TRBV6-1 to TRBJ2-7; 8 bases fit TRBD2. The CDR3 loop spans 13 amino acids. The germline CDR1 and CDR2 sequences are MNHNS and SASEGT. The CDR3 loop reads CASRVSGTYVQYF. The CDR3 region has the DNA TGTGCCAGCAGGGTTAGCGGGACCTACGTGCAGTACTTC.

This clonotype was recorded many times. The chain joins TRBV20-1 to TRBJ1-1, with D unresolved. V was pared by 3 bases and J by 5 bases, with 7 bases between. The length of the CDR3 is 11 residues. Germline CDR1 reads DFQATT; CDR2 reads SNEGSKA (reference sequence). The CDR3 region is CSASLATEAFF. DNA for the CDR3: TGCAGTGCTAGTCTGGCAACTGAAGCTTTCTTT.

V and J are TRBV18 and TRBJ2-1; D perhaps matches TRBD1 (5 bases). The CDR3 spans 15 residues. V was shortened by 0 bases and J by 7 bases, with 13 bases between the two germline ends. Germline lookup yields CDR1 KGHSH and CDR2 LQKENI. The CDR3 DNA reads as TGTGCCAGCTCACCACCGTCAGGGAACTGGAATGAGCAGTTCTTC. It encodes CASSPPSGNWNEQFF.

This clonotype has a count of ten or more. The chain joins TRBV19 to TRBJ1-1, with D possibly being TRBD1 (6 bases). The germline V and J ends were trimmed by 4 bases and 3 bases, with 12 bases remaining between them. Germline CDR1 reads LNHDA; CDR2 reads SQIVND (reference sequence). CDR3 size: 14 residues. DNA of the CDR3: TGTGCCAGTAGTAAACAGGGCCGGGACACTGAAGCTTTCTTT. It translates to CASSKQGRDTEAFF.

This clonotype was found a few times. This chain joins TRBV4-1 and TRBJ2-1, with 10 bases fitting TRBD2. The V gene's germline CDR1 is MGHRA and CDR2 YSYEKL. After removal of 0 bases from V and 9 bases from J, the junction contained 11 bases not matched to a gene. The CDR3 sequence is 17 residues long. This chain's CDR3 is CASSQERGTSESREQFF. DNA for the CDR3: TGCGCCAGCAGCCAAGAAAGGGGGACTAGCGAGTCTCGTGAGCAGTTCTTC.

This clonotype came up a few times. This chain connects TRBV3-1 to TRBJ1-2, with no clear D. In germline, CDR1 is LGHDT, CDR2 YNNKEL (reference sequence). CDR3 size: 15 residues. V gave up 0 bases and J gave up 6 bases, with 14 bases separating them. CDR3 residues: CASSQERNWFDGYTF. The CDR3 DNA sequence: TGTGCCAGCAGCCAAGAGAGGAACTGGTTTGATGGCTACACCTTC.

The chain recombines TRBV28 with TRBJ1-6; 8 bases are shared with TRBD1. Germline lookup yields CDR1 MDHEN and CDR2 SYDVKM. V trimming: 6 bases; J trimming: 7 bases; junction bases outside the gene matches: 5. The CDR3 loop spans 14 amino acids. In DNA form, the CDR3 reads TGTGCCAGCAGCTGGGGGGACAGGAATTCACCCCTCCACTTT. It encodes CASSWGDRNSPLHF.

This chain uses TRBV5-4 with TRBJ2-2; 10 positions agree with TRBD1. Germline-derived CDR1 and CDR2 are SGHNT and YYREEE (reference sequence). The CDR3 is 15 amino acids. Trimming removed 4 bases from V and 6 bases from J; junction bases left unmatched: 6. CDR3 nucleotides: TGTGCCAGCAGCATCGGGACAGGGGTCGCCGGGGAGCTGTTTTTT. The encoded protein is CASSIGTGVAGELFF.

This chain links TRBV15 with TRBJ2-5; D is uncertain. The CDR3 has 12 residues. Trimming took 5 bases from V and 5 from J, leaving 9 bases between them. Looked up from germline, CDR1 is LNHNV and CDR2 is YYDKDF (reference sequence). The CDR3 DNA is TGTGCCACCAGCCTAGGCGAGGAGACCCAGTACTTC. Its protein is CATSLGEETQYF.

This clonotype was observed a few times. V and J are TRBV20-1 and TRBJ2-3, with 9 bases aligning to TRBD2. After removal of 1 base from V and 3 bases from J, the junction contained 2 bases not matched to a gene. This CDR3 has 14 residues. Germline lookup yields CDR1 DFQATT and CDR2 SNEGSKA (reference sequence). CDR3 nucleotides: TGCAGTGCTAGAGCCCTAGCGGGAACAGATACGCAGTATTTT. It is translated as CSARALAGTDTQYF.

V gene TRBV19 combines with J gene TRBJ1-1; D uncertain. The V gene lost 5 bases and the J gene lost 2 bases, with 15 bases spanning the gap. Germline CDR1 is LNHDA and CDR2 is SQIVND (reference sequence). The CDR3 length is 15 residues. The CDR3 DNA reads TGTGCCAGTAGTGCGAAGATCATGGCCAACACTGAAGCTTTCTTT. Amino acids: CASSAKIMANTEAFF.